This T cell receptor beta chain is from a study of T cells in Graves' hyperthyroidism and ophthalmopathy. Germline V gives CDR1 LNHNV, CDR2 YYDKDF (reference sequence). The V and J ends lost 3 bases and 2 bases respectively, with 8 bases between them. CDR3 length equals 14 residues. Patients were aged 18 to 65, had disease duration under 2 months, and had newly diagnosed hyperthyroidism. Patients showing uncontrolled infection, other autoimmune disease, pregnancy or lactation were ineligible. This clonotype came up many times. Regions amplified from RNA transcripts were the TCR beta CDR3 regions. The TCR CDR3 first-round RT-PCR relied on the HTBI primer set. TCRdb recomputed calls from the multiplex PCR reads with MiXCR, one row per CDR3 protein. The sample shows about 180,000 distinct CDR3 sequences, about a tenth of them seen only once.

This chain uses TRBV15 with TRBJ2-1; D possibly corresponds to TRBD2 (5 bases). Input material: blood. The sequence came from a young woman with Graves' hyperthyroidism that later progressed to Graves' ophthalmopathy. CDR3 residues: CATSRSGPYNEQFF. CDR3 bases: TGTGCCACCAGCAGGAGCGGCCCCTACAATGAGCAGTTCTTC.